A single sample is the source of the 25 T cell receptor beta chains below, sequenced in a study of blood T cell repertoires in COVID-19. The repertoire was sequenced with immunoSEQ multiplex PCR; TCRdb's copy has only in-frame clones and lacks some. Among 250,000 to 300,000 clones listed, 88% were seen once. The specimen sequenced was PBMCs or T cells enriched from blood (not recorded which). The receptors come from a woman aged 55-70 years in a cohort exposed to, infected with or recovered from COVID-19 (not recorded which).

The chain links TRBV28 to TRBJ1-5, with 10 nucleotides matching TRBD1. The J segment lost 5 bases and the V segment lost 6 bases, leaving 7 bases of the junction unmatched. The CDR3 totals 15 residues. The germline gives CDR1 MDHEN, CDR2 SYDVKM. CDR3 DNA: TGTGCCAGCAGGGGGTCCGGGACAGGGGATCAGCCCCAGCATTTT. As protein: CASRGSGTGDQPQHF.

This chain links TRBV28 with TRBJ1-1, with TRBD1 as a possible D gene (5 bases). V was clipped by 8 bases and J by 5 bases, with 9 bases between them. This CDR3 has 11 amino acids. Per germline, CDR1 MDHEN and CDR2 SYDVKM. Here the CDR3 reads CASRGKTEAFF. The CDR3 coding sequence is TGTGCCAGCCGGGGGAAAACTGAAGCTTTCTTT.

The chain is built from TRBV28 and TRBJ1-1, with 11 bases identical to TRBD1. The CDR3 has 15 residues. J lost 5 bases, V lost 2 bases, and 4 bases had no gene match. Germline loops: CDR1 MDHEN, CDR2 SYDVKM. This CDR3 is CASSLAGTGGTEAFF. CDR3 in DNA: TGTGCCAGCAGTTTAGCTGGGACAGGGGGGACTGAAGCTTTCTTT.

The V and J genes are TRBV27 and TRBJ2-1, with 9 bases that match TRBD2. The junction had 9 bases not matched to a gene; V was cut back by 4 bases and J by 2 bases. The CDR3 runs 17 residues. Germline CDR1 and CDR2: MNHEY and SMNVEV (reference sequence). The CDR3 nucleotides read TGTGCCAGCAGTTCGTCCCTTGTAGCGGGAGCCTACAATGAGCAGTTCTTC. Its protein product is CASSSSLVAGAYNEQFF.

This clone was recorded a few times. This sequence joins TRBV19 and TRBJ2-1; 12 bases map to TRBD2. The CDR3 is 20 residues long. The V gene end was trimmed by 5 bases and the J gene end by 4 bases; junction bases not matched to a gene: 18. Germline values: CDR1 LNHDA, CDR2 SQIVND (reference sequence). The CDR3 nucleotides read TGTGCCAGTAGTTTCCCGACTAGCGGGAGTTCCTCAGGTAAATACAATGAGCAGTTCTTC. Protein product: CASSFPTSGSSSGKYNEQFF.

The chain uses TRBV11-2 and TRBJ2-7, with 7 bases identical to TRBD2. CDR1 is SGHAT and CDR2 is FQNNGV in the germline V gene. The V gene end was trimmed by 5 bases and the J gene end by 6 bases; junction bases not matched to a gene: 10. This CDR3 comprises 14 residues. The CDR3 loop reads CASSAGGGGGEQYF. The CDR3 DNA follows: TGTGCCAGCAGCGCCGGTGGCGGGGGAGGCGAGCAGTACTTC.

V and J are TRBV28 and TRBJ2-7; 11 bases map to TRBD2. V lost 6 bases to trimming and J lost 4 bases; unmatched junction nucleotides: 17. This CDR3 comprises 18 residues. Per germline, CDR1 MDHEN and CDR2 SYDVKM. CDR3 sequence reads: CASSSPGTSGRTRYEQYF. The CDR3 region has the DNA TGTGCCAGCAGCTCCCCCGGGACTAGCGGTCGAACGAGGTACGAGCAGTACTTC. The full variable domain, completed using reference TRBV28 and TRBJ2-7, is DVKVTQSSRYLVKRTGEKVFLECVQDMDHENMFWYRQDPGLGLRLIYFSYDVKMKEKGDIPEGYSVSREKKERFSLILESASTNQTSMYLCASSSPGTSGRTRYEQYFGPGTRLTVT.

In this sample, this clone turned up once. This sequence joins TRBV21-1 and TRBJ2-1; TRBD2 is the table's D call and was not checked against the DNA. TRBV21-1 is flagged as a pseudogene. The CDR3 is 16 residues long. The CDR3, as DNA: TGTGCCAGCAGCAAAAGAGCGGCTACAATGAGCAATGAGCAGTTCTTC. It translates to CASSKRAATMSNEQFF.

As regards this clone: The identical CDR3 is also encoded by other nucleotide sequences in the sample. This chain joins TRBV19 and TRBJ1-5, with D possibly matching TRBD1 (5 bases). Germline values: CDR1 LNHDA, CDR2 SQIVND (reference sequence). Trimming took off 1 base at V and 4 bases at J, with 8 bases between the two ends. The CDR3 spans 14 residues. The CDR3 DNA reads TGTGCCAGTAGTATAGGACAGTTGAATCAGCCCCAGCATTTT. This encodes CASSIGQLNQPQHF.

This clone has only one observation. The chain couples TRBV29-1 to TRBJ2-7, with TRBD2 identical over 12 bases. Germline assignment: CDR1 SQVTM and CDR2 ANQGSEA. The CDR3 consists of 19 residues. The V segment lost 1 base and the J segment 4 bases; nucleotides outside the gene matches: 17. This CDR3 reads CSVEGVTSGRDGGAYEQYF. The CDR3 coding sequence is TGCAGCGTTGAAGGGGTGACTAGCGGGAGAGATGGCGGAGCTTACGAGCAGTACTTC.

The chain links TRBV11-3 to TRBJ2-1; TRBD2 matches 14 bases. Germline V gives CDR1 SGHNT, CDR2 YENEEA. CDR3 size: 16 residues. With V trimmed by 5 bases and J by 10 bases, 10 bases remained unmatched. CDR3 bases: TGTGCCAGCAGCACCGAGGGACTAGCGGGAGATCAGGAGCAGTTCTTC. Translation gives CASSTEGLAGDQEQFF. The variable domain in full, with the rest retrieved from reference TRBV11-3 and TRBJ2-1, is EAGVVQSPRYKIIEKKQPVAFWCNPISGHNTLYWYLQNLGQGPELLIRYENEEAVDDSQLPKDRFSAERLKGVDSTLKIQPAELGDSAVYLCASSTEGLAGDQEQFFGPGTRLTVL.

This sequence joins TRBV14 and TRBJ2-3; D is possibly TRBD1 (7 bases). The CDR3 totals 17 residues. The germline V gene has CDR1 SGHDN and CDR2 FVKESK. V was pared by 1 base and J by 2 bases, with 16 bases between. CDR3 DNA: TGTGCCAGCAGCCAAGGGGCAGGGGGGCCGTACACAGATACGCAGTATTTT. This codes for CASSQGAGGPYTDTQYF.

About this clone itself: The junction does not match germline at one end; this may be a read error. The genes are TRBV18 and TRBJ2-1; 7 bases fit TRBD1. Per germline, CDR1 KGHSH and CDR2 LQKENI. This CDR3 spans 14 amino acids. In nucleotides, the CDR3 is TGTGCCAACTCACCCCCGAGAGACAGGGATGAGCAGTTCTTC. Translated, it gives CANSPPRDRDEQFF.

This clone showed up just once. The V call is TRBV20-1, the J call TRBJ2-7; D possibly corresponds to TRBD2 (6 bases). The CDR3 runs to 11 residues. With 2 bases removed from V and 7 bases from J, the gap between germline ends came to 9 bases. Germline CDR1 DFQATT, CDR2 SNEGSKA (reference sequence). CDR3 sequence reads: CSARRAGEQYF. CDR3 DNA sequence: TGCAGTGCTAGAAGGGCGGGGGAGCAGTACTTC.

The rearrangement joins TRBV7-9 to TRBJ2-1; TRBD1 matches at 10 bases. V was pared by 4 bases and J by 8 bases, with 8 bases of the junction left unmatched. Germline V gene sequence: CDR1 SEHNR, CDR2 FQNEAQ (reference sequence). The CDR3 runs to 15 residues. The CDR3 nucleotides are TGTGCCAGCAGCTATCCGGGACAGGGGAAGTATGAGCAGTTCTTC. It translates to CASSYPGQGKYEQFF.

This chain links TRBV20-1 with TRBJ2-7; no clear D. Germline loops: CDR1 DFQATT, CDR2 SNEGSKA (reference sequence). This CDR3 has 11 residues. Deletions cut 1 base from V and 2 bases from J, with 3 bases between. In nucleotides, the CDR3 is TGCAGTGCTAGAGCAACCTACGAGCAGTACTTC. It is translated as CSARATYEQYF.

This clone was found a few times. V is TRBV7-9 and J is TRBJ2-5; TRBD2 aligns across 7 bases. The junction had 11 bases not matched to a gene; V was cut back by 5 bases and J by 5 bases. CDR3 length equals 15 residues. Germline V gene lookup returns CDR1 SEHNR and CDR2 FQNEAQ (reference sequence). As DNA, the CDR3 is TGTGCCAGCAGCCCCGGCGGGGGTAAGGCGGAGACCCAGTACTTC. This encodes CASSPGGGKAETQYF.

A word on this clone: An end of the junction differs from the germline gene, which may be a read error. The chain joins TRBV6-5 to TRBJ1-1, with 8 bases that match TRBD1. Germline values: CDR1 MNHEY, CDR2 SVGAGI. The CDR3 is made up of 15 amino acids. The CDR3 DNA is TGTGCCAGCAGTTACTCGAGACAGGGGAACTCTGAAGCTTTCTTT. It codes for CASSYSRQGNSEAFF.

The chain joins TRBV7-6 to TRBJ2-5, with 10 bases aligning to TRBD2. The CDR3 runs 15 residues. The junction had 8 bases not matched to a gene; V was cut back by 5 bases and J by 5 bases. Germline V gives CDR1 SGHVS, CDR2 FNYEAQ. The CDR3 bases are TGTGCCAGCAGCCTTAGCGGGAGGTCTTGGGAGACCCAGTACTTC. Protein sequence: CASSLSGRSWETQYF.

The table lists this clone with a count of one. The V gene is TRBV27, the J gene TRBJ1-5; D uncertain. Germline lookup yields CDR1 MNHEY and CDR2 SMNVEV (reference sequence). V dropped 6 bases and J dropped 6 bases, with 18 bases sitting between them. This CDR3 spans 15 amino acids. Here the CDR3 reads CASSPKALVGQPQHF. CDR3 in DNA: TGTGCCAGCAGCCCCAAGGCTCTAGTGGGTCAGCCCCAGCATTTT.

This clone has only one observation. The rearrangement uses TRBV7-8 and TRBJ2-1; D is undetermined. Trimming pared 0 bases from V and 6 bases from J, leaving 6 bases between. This CDR3 contains 13 residues. CDR1 is SGHVS and CDR2 is FQNEAQ in the germline V gene. The CDR3 DNA reads TGTGCCAGCAGCTTAGCCCGCGGCAATGAGCAGTTCTTC. This codes for CASSLARGNEQFF.

This clone was counted ten times or more. The chain combines TRBV28 with TRBJ2-1; 10 bases fit TRBD2. The CDR3 totals 16 residues. Germline values: CDR1 MDHEN, CDR2 SYDVKM. Unmatched junction bases numbered 7, after V lost 3 bases and J lost 5 bases. The CDR3 is CASSFSGRGYHNEQFF. DNA for the CDR3: TGTGCCAGCAGTTTCAGCGGGAGGGGTTACCACAATGAGCAGTTCTTC.

This clone occurred once. The chain uses TRBV7-8 and TRBJ2-3, with 10 bases fitting TRBD2. Germline V lookup: CDR1 SGHVS, CDR2 FQNEAQ. This CDR3 region has 16 residues. Trimming took 3 bases from V and 5 from J; bases not matched to a gene: 8. DNA for the CDR3: TGTGCCAGCAGCTTGACGACTAGCGGGCTTCGAGATACGCAGTATTTT. It yields the protein CASSLTTSGLRDTQYF.

The J gene is TRBJ2-7, the V gene TRBV12-3 or TRBV12-4; no clear D gene. Trimming cost V 2 bases and J 6 bases, with 8 bases left between them. The CDR3 runs 12 residues. For the CDR3, the DNA is TGTGCCAGCAGTTTATCTAGTCGCGAGCAGTACTTC. Its protein product is CASSLSSREQYF.

The J gene is TRBJ2-7, the V gene TRBV18, with 11 positions matching TRBD2. Germline V gives CDR1 KGHSH, CDR2 LQKENI. The CDR3 consists of 17 residues. J was trimmed by 3 bases and V by 0 bases; bases with no gene match: 7. The CDR3 coding sequence is TGTGCCAGCTCACCACCGGGGGGGACTAGCGGTCGCTACGAGCAGTACTTC. Translated, it gives CASSPPGGTSGRYEQYF.